This paragraph covers one T cell receptor beta chain sequence. The table came from immunoSEQ multiplex PCR; TCRdb's copy has only in-frame clones and leaves some out. The table includes more than 200,000 clones, approximately 90% detected once. The data stem from a study of blood T cell repertoires in COVID-19. The sample consisted of peripheral blood. The TCR sequence derives from a young man with COVID-19, enrolled during active disease.

The CDR3 sequence is CASSLFPQETQYF. In DNA, the CDR3 is TGTGCCAGCAGCTTGTTTCCGCAAGAGACCCAGTACTTC. This chain uses TRBV5-5 with TRBJ2-5; D is unclear. V was trimmed by 1 base and J by 2 bases, leaving 6 bases between them. There are 13 residues in the CDR3. The germline V gene has CDR1 SGHKS and CDR2 YYEKEE (reference sequence).